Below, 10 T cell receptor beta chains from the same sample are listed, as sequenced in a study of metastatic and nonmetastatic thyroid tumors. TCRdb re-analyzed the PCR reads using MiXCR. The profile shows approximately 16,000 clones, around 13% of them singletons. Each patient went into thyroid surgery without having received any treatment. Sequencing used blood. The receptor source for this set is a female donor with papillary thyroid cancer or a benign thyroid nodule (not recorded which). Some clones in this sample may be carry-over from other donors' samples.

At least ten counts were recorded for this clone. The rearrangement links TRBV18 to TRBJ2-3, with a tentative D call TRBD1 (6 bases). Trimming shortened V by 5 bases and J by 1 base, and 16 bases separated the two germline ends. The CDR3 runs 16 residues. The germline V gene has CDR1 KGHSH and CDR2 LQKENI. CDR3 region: CASSRARGFGTDTQYF. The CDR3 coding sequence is TGTGCCAGCTCAAGGGCCAGGGGCTTTGGCACAGATACGCAGTATTTT.

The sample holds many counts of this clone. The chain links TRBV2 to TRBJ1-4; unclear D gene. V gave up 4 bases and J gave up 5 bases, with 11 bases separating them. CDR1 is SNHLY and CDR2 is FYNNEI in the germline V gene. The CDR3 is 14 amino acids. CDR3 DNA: TGTGCCAGCAGTGCGCCCACCGGGAATGAAAAACTGTTTTTT. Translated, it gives CASSAPTGNEKLFF.

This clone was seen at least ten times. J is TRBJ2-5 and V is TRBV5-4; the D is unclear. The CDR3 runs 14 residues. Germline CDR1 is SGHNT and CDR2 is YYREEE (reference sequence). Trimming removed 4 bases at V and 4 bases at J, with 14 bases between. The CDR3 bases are TGTGCCAGCAGCCCCACCCCTAACGGAGAGACCCAGTACTTC. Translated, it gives CASSPTPNGETQYF.

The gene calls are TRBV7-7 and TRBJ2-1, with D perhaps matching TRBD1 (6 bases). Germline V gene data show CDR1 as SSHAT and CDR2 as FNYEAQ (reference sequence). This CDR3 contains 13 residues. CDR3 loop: CARSLDGGRKQFF. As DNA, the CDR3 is TGTGCTCGCAGCTTAGATGGGGGCCGGAAGCAGTTCTTC.

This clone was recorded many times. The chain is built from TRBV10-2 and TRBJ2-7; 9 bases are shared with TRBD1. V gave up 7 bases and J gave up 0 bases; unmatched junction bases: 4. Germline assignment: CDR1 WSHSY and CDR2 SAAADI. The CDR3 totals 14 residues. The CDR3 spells CASTDRGSSYEQYF. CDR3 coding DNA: TGCGCCAGCACCGACAGGGGGAGCTCCTACGAGCAGTACTTC.

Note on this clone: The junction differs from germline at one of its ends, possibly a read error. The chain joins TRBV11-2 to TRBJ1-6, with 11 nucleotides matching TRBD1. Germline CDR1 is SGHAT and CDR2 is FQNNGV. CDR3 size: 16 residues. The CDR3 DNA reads TGTGCCAGCTTAAAACCGGGACAGGGGGTGAATTCGCCCCTCCACTTT. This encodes CASLKPGQGVNSPLHF.

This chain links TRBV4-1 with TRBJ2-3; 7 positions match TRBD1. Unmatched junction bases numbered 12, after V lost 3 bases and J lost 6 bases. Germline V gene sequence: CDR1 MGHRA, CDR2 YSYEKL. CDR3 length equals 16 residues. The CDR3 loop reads CASSHTPLTGTDTQYF. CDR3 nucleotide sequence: TGCGCCAGCAGCCATACGCCGTTGACAGGGACGGATACGCAGTATTTT.

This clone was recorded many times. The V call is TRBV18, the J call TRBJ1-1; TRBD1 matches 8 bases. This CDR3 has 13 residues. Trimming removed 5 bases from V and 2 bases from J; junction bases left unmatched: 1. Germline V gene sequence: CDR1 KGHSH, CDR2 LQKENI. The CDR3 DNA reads TGTGCCAGCTCAGGACAGGGAAACACTGAAGCTTTCTTT. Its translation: CASSGQGNTEAFF.

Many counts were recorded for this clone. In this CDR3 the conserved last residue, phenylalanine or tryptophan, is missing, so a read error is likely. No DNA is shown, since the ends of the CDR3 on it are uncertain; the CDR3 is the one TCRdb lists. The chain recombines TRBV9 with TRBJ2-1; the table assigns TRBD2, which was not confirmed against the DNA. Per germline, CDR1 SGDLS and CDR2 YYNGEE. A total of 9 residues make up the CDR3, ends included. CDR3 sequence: CASSVGLAG.

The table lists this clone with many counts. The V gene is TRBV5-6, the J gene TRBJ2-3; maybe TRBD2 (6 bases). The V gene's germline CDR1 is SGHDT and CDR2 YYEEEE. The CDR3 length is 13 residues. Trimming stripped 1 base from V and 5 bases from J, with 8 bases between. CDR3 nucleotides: TGTGCCAGCAGCTTGAGGCGGGAAGATACGCAGTATTTT. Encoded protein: CASSLRREDTQYF.